These 28 T cell receptor beta chains came from one sample sequenced in a study of Ad26.COV2.S vaccination and SARS-CoV-2 variants. Treatment here: around 19 received Ad26.COV2.S at low or high dose, single or two shots; about five received placebo; per-sample allocation not given. It was on day 63 after the first vaccine or placebo injection that samples were taken. Using immunoSEQ multiplex PCR, the repertoire was profiled, and TCRdb retains in-frame clones only, with some absent. The data contain hundreds of thousands of clones, roughly 90% of them seen just once; the ten biggest clones take up approximately 1.5%. The sequences come from peripheral blood, collected in a trial of Ad26.COV2.S vaccine versus placebo. The receptor source for this set is a person aged 18-60 years who received the Ad26.COV2.S COVID-19 vaccine or a placebo.

The V call is TRBV3-1 (or the pseudogene TRBV3-2), the J call TRBJ1-2, with TRBD1 as a possible D gene (5 bases). The V gene lost 0 bases and the J gene lost 3 bases, with 11 bases spanning the gap. The CDR3 is 15 amino acids. In germline, CDR1 is LGHDT, CDR2 YNNKEL (reference sequence). CDR3 coding DNA: TGTGCCAGCAGCCAAGAAGGGGCGAGATACTATGGCTACACCTTC. Amino acids: CASSQEGARYYGYTF.

V usage is TRBV4-3 and J usage is TRBJ1-2, with no clear D. V was cut by 2 bases and J by 3 bases, with 10 bases left in between. Germline V CDR1 and CDR2: LGHNA, YSLEER. The length of the CDR3 is 14 residues. The CDR3 spells CASSQTPGDYGYTF. As DNA, the CDR3 is TGCGCCAGCAGCCAAACTCCGGGAGACTATGGCTACACCTTC.

The chain carries TRBV9 and TRBJ2-7; 9 nucleotides line up with TRBD2. The trim removed 1 base at V and 7 bases at J, leaving 9 bases unmatched. Germline CDR1 SGDLS, CDR2 YYNGEE. This CDR3 spans 15 amino acids. This CDR3 reads CASSVQASGVLEQYF. The CDR3 DNA is TGTGCCAGCAGCGTACAGGCTAGCGGGGTCTTGGAGCAGTACTTC.

About this clone itself: A read error may account for a junction end that differs from germline. This chain joins TRBV5-4 and TRBJ1-1, with TRBD1 matching over 10 bases. The germline V gene encodes CDR1 SGHNT and CDR2 YYREEE (reference sequence). The CDR3 has 15 residues. CDR3 loop: CASSSRTGGNPEAFF. The CDR3 DNA reads TGTGCCAGCAGCTCGAGGACAGGGGGGAACCCTGAAGCTTTCTTT.

The chain carries TRBV25-1 and TRBJ1-1; D unresolved. The ends were cut back, 8 bases at V and 2 bases at J, with 9 bases in the middle. Germline V gene sequence: CDR1 MGHDK, CDR2 SYGVNS. The CDR3 has 12 residues. The CDR3 region is CASLDTNTEAFF. CDR3 nucleotides: TGTGCCAGCCTCGACACAAACACTGAAGCTTTCTTT. Filled out from reference TRBV25-1 and TRBJ1-1, the complete variable domain reads EADIYQTPRYLVIGTGKKITLECSQTMGHDKMYWYQQDPGMELHLIHYSYGVNSTEKGDLSSESTVSRIRTEHFPLTLESARPSHTSQYLCASLDTNTEAFFGQGTRLTVV.

The chain uses TRBV11-3 and TRBJ2-3, with D unclear. Germline values: CDR1 SGHNT, CDR2 YENEEA. The CDR3 is 14 residues long. Trimming pared 4 bases from V and 0 bases from J, leaving 8 bases between. The DNA for the CDR3 is TGTGCCAGCAGCTCTGGCGGTAGCACAGATACGCAGTATTTT. Translated: CASSSGGSTDTQYF.

The chain links TRBV12-5 to TRBJ2-1, with 11 bases fitting TRBD2. Germline-derived CDR1 and CDR2 are LGHNT and FRNRAP. The CDR3 has 16 residues. Trimming removed 5 bases from V and 5 bases from J; junction bases left unmatched: 8. CDR3 nucleotide sequence: TGTGCTAGTGGTCCAAGGACTAGCGGGCCGAACAATGAGCAGTTCTTC. Its translation: CASGPRTSGPNNEQFF.

Written as DNA, the CDR3 is TGTGCCAGCAGCCGAGAACACAGGGTGGTGAAAGATACGCAGTATTTT. It encodes CASSREHRVVKDTQYF. The chain has TRBV7-9 and TRBJ2-3; possible D gene TRBD1, 6 bases. Germline V gives CDR1 SEHNR, CDR2 FQNEAQ (reference sequence). The CDR3 has 16 amino acids. V was trimmed by 5 bases and J by 5 bases, leaving 20 bases between them. Full variable domain (missing parts from reference TRBV7-9 and TRBJ2-3): DTGVSQNPRHKITKRGQNVTFRCDPISEHNRLYWYRQTLGQGPEFLTYFQNEAQLEKSRLLSDRFSAERPKGSFSTLEIQRTEQGDSAMYLCASSREHRVVKDTQYFGPGTRLTVL.

This chain joins TRBV7-9 and TRBJ2-1; 10 bases agree with TRBD2. With V trimmed by 7 bases and J by 5 bases, 14 bases remained unmatched. CDR3 length: 17 residues. From germline, CDR1 is SEHNR and CDR2 FQNEAQ (reference sequence). CDR3: CASTHVSGLAANNEQFF. The CDR3 DNA follows: TGTGCCAGCACCCACGTATCAGGACTAGCGGCTAACAATGAGCAGTTCTTC.

This clone was seen a few times. This chain uses TRBV5-1 with TRBJ1-2, with 7 bases that match TRBD1. The CDR3 totals 14 residues. Losses at the gene ends were 4 bases for V and 8 bases for J; bases not matched to a gene: 11. Germline loops: CDR1 SGHRS, CDR2 YFSETQ. The CDR3 loop is CASSPGTALRGYTF. Written as DNA, the CDR3 is TGCGCCAGCAGCCCCGGGACAGCGTTGAGGGGCTACACCTTC.

This CDR3 reads CASSLKRSPLYGYTF. CDR3 nucleotide sequence: TGTGCCAGCAGCTTGAAGCGAAGCCCCCTCTATGGCTACACCTTC. The V call is TRBV5-4, the J call TRBJ1-2; D unresolved. Germline loops: CDR1 SGHNT, CDR2 YYREEE (reference sequence). The CDR3 totals 15 residues. The ends were cut back, 1 base at V and 4 bases at J, with 14 bases in the middle.

CDR3 amino acids: CASSPGRTGRGTEAFF. CDR3 DNA: TGTGCCAGCAGCCCAGGGAGGACAGGAAGGGGTACTGAAGCTTTCTTT. The V and J genes are TRBV7-2 and TRBJ1-1; TRBD1 agrees at 7 bases. CDR3 length: 16 residues. In germline, CDR1 is SGHTA, CDR2 FQGNSA. V shed 5 bases and J 5 bases; nucleotides not matched to a gene: 14.

V gene TRBV9 combines with J gene TRBJ2-6; 7 bases agree with TRBD1. This CDR3 region has 19 residues. Germline-derived CDR1 and CDR2 are SGDLS and YYNGEE. The ends lost 1 base at V and 0 bases at J; junction bases unmatched: 10. The CDR3 bases are TGTGCCAGCAGCGTATCCCACAGGGGAAGCGGCTCTGGGGCCAACGTCCTGACTTTC. Protein: CASSVSHRGSGSGANVLTF.

CDR3 in amino acids: CAIKLAGPGDTQYF. The DNA for the CDR3 is TGTGCCATCAAACTAGCGGGCCCGGGGGATACGCAGTATTTT. The rearrangement links TRBV10-3 to TRBJ2-3, with 9 bases fitting TRBD2. The CDR3 is 14 residues long. Germline CDR1 ENHRY, CDR2 SYGVKD. V was pared by 7 bases and J by 6 bases, with 8 bases of the junction left unmatched.

The chain carries TRBV5-4 and TRBJ2-7, with TRBD2 matching over 9 bases. The ends lost 1 base at V and 3 bases at J; junction bases unmatched: 2. Germline loops: CDR1 SGHNT, CDR2 YYREEE (reference sequence). There are 14 residues in the CDR3. This CDR3 reads CASSLSSGDYEQYF. CDR3 in DNA: TGTGCCAGCAGCTTGTCTAGCGGGGACTACGAGCAGTACTTC.

This clone has more than one count but fewer than ten. V usage is TRBV19 and J usage is TRBJ2-7; 13 bases match TRBD2. With 2 bases clipped from V and 3 bases from J, the junction kept 1 base outside the gene matches. This CDR3 is 15 amino acids long. The V gene's germline CDR1 is LNHDA and CDR2 SQIVND (reference sequence). The CDR3 nucleotides are TGTGCCAGTAGTATACGACTAGCGGGAGGCTACGAGCAGTACTTC. It encodes CASSIRLAGGYEQYF.

The chain combines TRBV7-2 with TRBJ1-4; D gene ambiguous. Per the germline V gene, CDR1 is SGHTA and CDR2 is FQGNSA. The V end was cut by 1 base, the J end by 11 bases, with 17 bases between. This CDR3 is built from 15 residues. CDR3 protein: CASSLDIGGPKKLFF. The CDR3 DNA follows: TGTGCCAGCAGCTTAGACATCGGCGGTCCTAAGAAACTGTTTTTT.

The chain employs TRBV7-8 and TRBJ1-5; D is unresolved. Germline assignment: CDR1 SGHVS and CDR2 FQNEAQ. The CDR3 spans 17 residues. V lost 1 base and J 5 bases, leaving 18 bases between the germline ends. The CDR3 here is CASSLGAGGRRYQPQHF. For the CDR3, the DNA is TGTGCCAGCAGCTTAGGCGCCGGTGGACGGCGTTATCAGCCCCAGCATTTT. The full variable domain, in which reference TRBV7-8 and TRBJ1-5 provide the parts outside the CDR3, is GAGVSQSPRYKVAKRGQDVALRCDPISGHVSLFWYQQALGQGPEFLTYFQNEAQLDKSGLPSDRFFAERPEGSVSTLKIQRTQQEDSAVYLCASSLGAGGRRYQPQHFGDGTRLSIL.

The rearrangement links TRBV3-1 (or the pseudogene TRBV3-2) to TRBJ1-2; 9 positions match TRBD1. J gave up 1 base and V 1 base, and 4 bases lay outside the gene matches. This CDR3 contains 16 residues. Germline CDR1 and CDR2: LGHDT and YNNKEL (reference sequence). The DNA of the CDR3 is TGTGCCAGCAGCCAAGGGGACAGGGCCGATAACTATGGCTACACCTTC. The encoded protein is CASSQGDRADNYGYTF.

The chain employs TRBV11-2 and TRBJ2-2, with TRBD1 identical over 9 bases. The V gene's germline CDR1 is SGHAT and CDR2 FQNNGV. The CDR3 consists of 16 residues. Losses at the gene ends were 5 bases for V and 6 bases for J; bases not matched to a gene: 10. In DNA, the CDR3 is TGTGCCAGCAGCGGAGAGGGACAGGGATGGCCCGGGGAGCTGTTTTTT. Amino acid sequence: CASSGEGQGWPGELFF.

This chain uses TRBV2 with TRBJ2-2, with TRBD2 as a possible D gene (6 bases). V was shortened by 3 bases and J by 4 bases, with 6 bases between the two germline ends. Germline-derived CDR1 and CDR2 are SNHLY and FYNNEI. The CDR3 has 13 residues. CDR3 protein: CASSEGGTGELFF. The CDR3 DNA is TGTGCCAGCAGTGAGGGGGGCACCGGGGAGCTGTTTTTT.

This clone was recorded only once. This rearrangement joins TRBV6-6 to TRBJ1-4, with no clear D. Germline V gives CDR1 MNHNY, CDR2 SVGAGI (reference sequence). The CDR3 is 11 amino acids. Trimming took 10 bases from V and 6 from J, leaving 9 bases between them. The CDR3 nucleotides read TGTGCCACCAAAGGCGATGAAAAACTGTTTTTT. As protein: CATKGDEKLFF.

The chain combines TRBV11-2 with TRBJ1-6; D gene uncertain. The CDR3 has 15 amino acids. CDR1 is SGHAT and CDR2 is FQNNGV in the germline V gene. The V gene lost 4 bases and the J gene lost 2 bases, with 9 bases spanning the gap. CDR3: CASSSGSTYNSPLHF. The CDR3 nucleotides read TGTGCCAGCAGCTCCGGTTCCACCTATAATTCACCCCTCCACTTT.

The chain has TRBV4-1 and TRBJ2-4; 7 nucleotides match TRBD2. This CDR3 region has 17 residues. V dropped 1 base and J dropped 0; count of bases not matched to a gene: 6. Germline loops: CDR1 MGHRA, CDR2 YSYEKL. The CDR3 reads CASSQGGTNTAKNIQYF. The DNA of the CDR3 is TGCGCCAGCAGCCAAGGCGGGACTAATACAGCCAAAAACATTCAGTACTTC.

This sequence joins TRBV10-3 and TRBJ1-2; D might be TRBD1 (5 bases). The CDR3 is 15 residues long. The ends were cut back, 11 bases at V and 2 bases at J, with 21 bases in the middle. CDR1 is ENHRY and CDR2 is SYGVKD in the germline V gene. This chain's CDR3 is CAAKDQGDWNYGYTF. The CDR3, as DNA: TGTGCCGCGAAGGACCAGGGTGATTGGAACTATGGCTACACCTTC.

V gene TRBV7-5 combines with J gene TRBJ2-1; the table gives TRBD2 as D, unverified against the DNA. TRBV7-5 is tagged as a pseudogene. This CDR3 spans 15 amino acids. CDR3 DNA sequence: TGTGCCAGAAGCCTAGTAGCGGGATCATACAATGAGCAGTTCTTC. Protein sequence: CARSLVAGSYNEQFF.

Here the CDR3 DNA reads TGTGCCAGCAGTGAATCGCTTGCGGCGGCCTCCTACAATGAGCAGTTCTTC. It yields the protein CASSESLAAASYNEQFF. The gene calls are TRBV6-4 and TRBJ2-1; D is undetermined. V lost 3 bases to trimming and J lost 0 bases, with 15 bases between them. CDR3 length: 17 amino acids. Germline loops: CDR1 MRHNA, CDR2 SNTAGT.

The chain employs TRBV18 and TRBJ2-1; 9 bases line up with TRBD2. Germline V CDR1 and CDR2: KGHSH, LQKENI. V lost 6 bases to trimming and J lost 5 bases; unmatched junction nucleotides: 11. This CDR3 is built from 16 residues. The CDR3 sequence: CASSPRVLAGNNEQFF. The CDR3 DNA reads as TGTGCCAGCTCCCCTCGGGTGCTAGCGGGGAACAATGAGCAGTTCTTC. Variable domain in full (rest from reference TRBV18 and TRBJ2-1): NAGVMQNPRHLVRRRGQEARLRCSPMKGHSHVYWYRQLPEEGLKFMVYLQKENIIDESGMPKERFSAEFPKEGPSILRIQQVVRGDSAAYFCASSPRVLAGNNEQFFGPGTRLTVL.